The 31 T cell receptor beta chains reported below all come from one sample, sequenced in a study of cytomegalovirus exposure and HLA in healthy donors. PCR amplification relied on 60 Vbeta primers (plus 13 Jbeta primers). Using immunoSEQ multiplex PCR, the repertoire was profiled, and TCRdb retains in-frame clones only, with some absent. The sample has around 130,000 clones; the top ten hold 2%. The sequenced sample consisted of PBMCs. The receptors here all came from an older woman in good health and CMV-seronegative.

The chain uses TRBV7-8 and TRBJ2-1; D may be TRBD2 (6 bases). With 2 bases removed from V and 5 bases from J, the gap between germline ends came to 19 bases. CDR1 and CDR2 (germline): SGHVS, FQNEAQ. This CDR3 spans 17 amino acids. Here the CDR3 reads CASSLRRPSVGDNEQFF. CDR3 DNA sequence: TGTGCCAGCAGCTTAAGAAGACCTAGCGTAGGAGACAATGAGCAGTTCTTC. Full variable domain (rest looked up from reference TRBV7-8 and TRBJ2-1): GAGVSQSPRYKVAKRGQDVALRCDPISGHVSLFWYQQALGQGPEFLTYFQNEAQLDKSGLPSDRFFAERPEGSVSTLKIQRTQQEDSAVYLCASSLRRPSVGDNEQFFGPGTRLTVL.

The rearrangement joins TRBV18 to TRBJ2-5; TRBD2 aligns across 8 bases. The DNA end favors TRBJ2-7, so the J call may be wrong. This CDR3 is built from 15 residues. Per the germline V gene, CDR1 is KGHSH and CDR2 is LQKENI. The DNA for the CDR3 is TGTGCCAGCTCTACCAGCGAGACTAGCGTCTACGAGCAGTACTTC. It codes for CASSTSETSVYEQYF.

The rearrangement links TRBV29-1 to TRBJ2-3, with 8 bases matching TRBD1. Germline V gives CDR1 SQVTM, CDR2 ANQGSEA. There are 12 residues in the CDR3. The junction had 4 bases not matched to a gene; V was cut back by 6 bases and J by 5 bases. CDR3 DNA: TGCAGCGTAGAGGACAGGGAAGATACGCAGTATTTT. Amino acids: CSVEDREDTQYF.

This rearrangement joins TRBV6-5 to TRBJ2-1, with TRBD2 matching 9 bases. The CDR3 loop spans 14 amino acids. The V segment lost 6 bases and the J segment 9 bases; nucleotides outside the gene matches: 9. The V gene's germline CDR1 is MNHEY and CDR2 SVGAGI. CDR3 DNA: TGTGCCAGCAGCCCCGGACTAGCGAGGAGTGAGCAGTTCTTC. Residues: CASSPGLARSEQFF.

V gene TRBV13 combines with J gene TRBJ1-3; 7 nucleotides match TRBD1. Germline V CDR1 and CDR2: PRHDT, FYEKMQ (reference sequence). V dropped 3 bases and J dropped 3; count of bases not matched to a gene: 5. The CDR3 length is 15 residues. The CDR3 protein is CASSLNDRVGNTIYF. The DNA for the CDR3 is TGTGCCAGCAGCTTGAATGACAGGGTTGGAAACACCATATATTTT.

The chain carries TRBV30 and TRBJ1-5; D perhaps matches TRBD1 (6 bases). The germline V gene has CDR1 GTSNPN and CDR2 SVGIG (reference sequence). V dropped 0 bases and J dropped 4 bases, with 10 bases sitting between them. CDR3 length equals 14 residues. This CDR3 is CAWSVGTGNQPQHF. CDR3 coding DNA: TGTGCCTGGAGTGTAGGAACAGGGAATCAGCCCCAGCATTTT.

This sequence joins TRBV4-1 and TRBJ2-4; 11 nucleotides agree with TRBD2. From germline, CDR1 is MGHRA and CDR2 YSYEKL. V trimming: 4 bases; J trimming: 6 bases; junction bases outside the gene matches: 5. CDR3 length: 15 residues. For the CDR3, the DNA is TGCGCCAGCAGCCGCGGACTAGCGGGCGGAAACATTCAGTACTTC. This sequence encodes CASSRGLAGGNIQYF.

The chain couples TRBV6-1 to TRBJ2-5, with D possibly being TRBD1 (5 bases). Trimming took 2 bases from V and 0 from J, leaving 10 bases between them. The CDR3 is 15 residues long. The V gene's germline CDR1 is MNHNS and CDR2 SASEGT. CDR3 in amino acids: CASSELRTNQETQYF. The CDR3 DNA reads as TGTGCCAGCAGTGAATTGAGGACAAACCAAGAGACCCAGTACTTC.

The rearrangement uses TRBV11-2 and TRBJ1-4; D is ambiguous. CDR1 and CDR2 from the germline V gene are SGHAT and FQNNGV. V lost 5 bases, J lost 5 bases, and 18 bases lay in between. This CDR3 spans 16 amino acids. The chain's CDR3 is CASSRLAWTGNEKLFF. The CDR3 coding sequence is TGTGCCAGCAGCCGACTGGCTTGGACGGGGAATGAAAAACTGTTTTTT.

The CDR3 protein is CASSSQTGGNTEAFF. CDR3 bases: TGTGCCAGCAGTTCCCAGACAGGGGGCAACACTGAAGCTTTCTTT. This sequence joins TRBV27 and TRBJ1-1, with 10 bases identical to TRBD1. The germline V gene encodes CDR1 MNHEY and CDR2 SMNVEV (reference sequence). J lost 2 bases, V lost 4 bases, and 4 bases had no gene match. There are 15 residues in the CDR3.

The chain couples TRBV9 to TRBJ1-1, with a possible D match to TRBD1 (5 bases). Trimming left V 3 bases short and J 1 base short, with 10 bases between. CDR3 length: 14 residues. Germline CDR1 reads SGDLS; CDR2 reads YYNGEE. The CDR3 is CASSATTGNTEAFF. The CDR3 DNA reads TGTGCCAGCAGCGCCACTACAGGGAACACTGAAGCTTTCTTT.

The rearrangement uses TRBV29-1 and TRBJ2-5; 10 bases fit TRBD2. This CDR3 is built from 14 residues. Germline V lookup: CDR1 SQVTM, CDR2 ANQGSEA. J gave up 2 bases and V 4 bases, and 4 bases lay outside the gene matches. The CDR3 DNA reads as TGCAGCGTTGTACTAGCGGGAATACAAGAGACCCAGTACTTC. Amino acid sequence: CSVVLAGIQETQYF.

The V call is TRBV7-2, the J call TRBJ2-7, with 10 positions matching TRBD1. The V segment lost 9 bases and the J segment 3 bases; nucleotides outside the gene matches: 11. The CDR3 runs 15 residues. Germline V CDR1 and CDR2: SGHTA, FQGNSA. Here the CDR3 reads CASPLGGTGDYEQYF. CDR3 sequence (DNA): TGTGCCAGTCCACTTGGAGGGACAGGGGACTACGAGCAGTACTTC.

V usage is TRBV5-4 and J usage is TRBJ2-5, with 10 bases matching TRBD1. V trimming: 4 bases; J trimming: 5 bases; junction bases outside the gene matches: 5. The length of the CDR3 is 14 residues. CDR1 is SGHNT, CDR2 YYREEE, per germline (reference sequence). CDR3 coding DNA: TGTGCCAGCAGCCAGGGACAGGGGCAGGAGACCCAGTACTTC. Its protein is CASSQGQGQETQYF.

This chain uses TRBV13 with TRBJ2-2; 9 positions match TRBD2. V lost 5 bases and J lost 5; bases outside the gene matches: 12. The CDR3 runs to 17 residues. CDR1 is PRHDT, CDR2 FYEKMQ, per germline (reference sequence). The CDR3 DNA is TGTGCCAGCAGCCCAGAGGGCGGGAGGGCCGGGACCGGGGAGCTGTTTTTT. Translated, it gives CASSPEGGRAGTGELFF.

The chain combines TRBV7-8 with TRBJ2-7; no clear D. V lost 2 bases and J lost 0, with 20 bases in between. This CDR3 has 18 amino acids. The germline V gene has CDR1 SGHVS and CDR2 FQNEAQ. This CDR3 is CASSLSVGLYPGSYEQYF. In nucleotides, the CDR3 is TGTGCCAGCAGCTTATCGGTGGGTTTGTACCCGGGCTCCTACGAGCAGTACTTC.

The chain employs TRBV2 and TRBJ1-6, with 12 bases lining up with TRBD1. The CDR3 loop spans 15 amino acids. Per the germline V gene, CDR1 is SNHLY and CDR2 is FYNNEI. Losses at the gene ends were 7 bases for V and 7 bases for J; bases not matched to a gene: 5. CDR3: CASKPGTGGNSPLHF. Written as DNA, the CDR3 is TGTGCCAGCAAGCCCGGGACAGGGGGCAATTCACCCCTCCACTTT. The full variable domain, completed using reference TRBV2 and TRBJ1-6, is EPEVTQTPSHQVTQMGQEVILRCVPISNHLYFYWYRQILGQKVEFLVSFYNNEISEKSEIFDDQFSVERPDGSNFTLKIRSTKLEDSAMYFCASKPGTGGNSPLHFGNGTRLTVT.

The chain joins TRBV19 to TRBJ1-1; no reliable D call. The CDR3 contains 13 residues. Between the trimmed V and J ends, which lost 4 bases and 0 bases, there was a span of 6 bases. The germline V gene encodes CDR1 LNHDA and CDR2 SQIVND (reference sequence). Here the CDR3 reads CASSTRLNTEAFF. DNA for the CDR3: TGTGCCAGTAGTACTCGGTTGAACACTGAAGCTTTCTTT.

This CDR3 is CASSQEYYGYTF. The CDR3 DNA reads as TGTGCCAGCAGCCAGGAATACTATGGCTACACCTTC. V usage is TRBV5-8 and J usage is TRBJ1-2; no reliable D call. The length of the CDR3 is 12 residues. Trimming shortened V by 4 bases and J by 3 bases, and 7 bases separated the two germline ends. Germline CDR1 SGHTS, CDR2 YDEGEE. The whole variable domain, remainder taken from reference TRBV5-8 and TRBJ1-2, is EAGVTQSPTHLIKTRGQQATLRCSPISGHTSVYWYQQALGLGLQFLLWYDEGEERNRGNFPPRFSGRQFPNYSSELNVNALELEDSALYLCASSQEYYGYTFGSGTRLTVV.

This chain joins TRBV6-1 and TRBJ2-7, with 7 bases that match TRBD2. V lost 4 bases, J lost 4 bases, and 16 bases stayed unmatched. Germline assignment: CDR1 MNHNS and CDR2 SASEGT. The CDR3 is made up of 17 amino acids. Written as DNA, the CDR3 is TGTGCCAGCAGTGCCCCGAGCGGGCGGGGGACGAGGTACGAGCAGTACTTC. It yields the protein CASSAPSGRGTRYEQYF.

J is TRBJ2-5 and V is TRBV28; 7 bases match TRBD1. The J segment lost 4 bases and the V segment lost 5 bases, leaving 13 bases of the junction unmatched. The CDR3 loop spans 16 amino acids. Germline V gene data show CDR1 as MDHEN and CDR2 as SYDVKM. CDR3 sequence: CASSEPDREVRETQYF. As DNA, the CDR3 is TGTGCCAGCAGTGAACCCGACAGGGAAGTTCGAGAGACCCAGTACTTC.

This sequence joins TRBV9 and TRBJ2-6; tentative D call: TRBD2 (5 bases). The germline V gene has CDR1 SGDLS and CDR2 YYNGEE. Between the trimmed V and J ends, which lost 3 bases and 0 bases, there was a span of 7 bases. CDR3 length equals 15 residues. CDR3 coding DNA: TGTGCCAGCAGCGGCGCGGGCTCTGGGGCCAACGTCCTGACTTTC. It is translated as CASSGAGSGANVLTF.

The V and J genes are TRBV27 and TRBJ2-7; TRBD2 agrees at 13 bases. V shed 3 bases and J 5 bases; nucleotides not matched to a gene: 4. The CDR3 consists of 15 residues. The germline V gene has CDR1 MNHEY and CDR2 SMNVEV (reference sequence). CDR3: CASSLGTSGIHEQYF. CDR3 DNA: TGTGCCAGCAGTTTGGGGACTAGCGGGATCCACGAGCAGTACTTC.

The J gene is TRBJ2-7, the V gene TRBV28; TRBD2 aligns across 9 bases. The CDR3 is made up of 15 amino acids. CDR1 is MDHEN and CDR2 is SYDVKM in the germline V gene. With 5 bases clipped from V and 2 bases from J, the junction kept 7 bases outside the gene matches. The CDR3 region has the DNA TGTGCCAGCAGTCCGACTAGCGGCCATGCCTACGAGCAGTACTTC. It specifies CASSPTSGHAYEQYF.

V is TRBV28 and J is TRBJ1-4; 7 bases are shared with TRBD1. The length of the CDR3 is 15 residues. V trimming: 2 bases; J trimming: 3 bases; junction bases outside the gene matches: 3. Germline V gives CDR1 MDHEN, CDR2 SYDVKM. CDR3 bases: TGTGCCAGCAGTTTAGGTGGACAGGCTAATGAAAAACTGTTTTTT. It is translated as CASSLGGQANEKLFF. The full variable domain, in which reference TRBV28 and TRBJ1-4 provide the parts outside the CDR3, is DVKVTQSSRYLVKRTGEKVFLECVQDMDHENMFWYRQDPGLGLRLIYFSYDVKMKEKGDIPEGYSVSREKKERFSLILESASTNQTSMYLCASSLGGQANEKLFFGSGTQLSVL.

This chain links TRBV9 with TRBJ2-5, with 13 positions matching TRBD2. CDR1 is SGDLS, CDR2 YYNGEE, per germline. V shed 0 bases, J shed 4 bases, and the junction held 6 bases outside the gene matches. CDR3 length: 17 residues. Here the CDR3 reads CASSVGGTSGAVETQYF. In DNA form, the CDR3 reads TGTGCCAGCAGCGTAGGCGGGACTAGCGGGGCGGTAGAGACCCAGTACTTC. Complete variable domain (other parts from reference TRBV9 and TRBJ2-5): DSGVTQTPKHLITATGQRVTLRCSPRSGDLSVYWYQQSLDQGLQFLIQYYNGEERAKGNILERFSAQQFPDLHSELNLSSLELGDSALYFCASSVGGTSGAVETQYFGPGTRLLVL.

As DNA, the CDR3 is TGTGCCAGCAGTTTATTTGCGGGATCAGGCAATCAGCCCCAGCATTTT. It is translated as CASSLFAGSGNQPQHF. This chain connects TRBV28 to TRBJ1-5; D uncertain. Germline lookup yields CDR1 MDHEN and CDR2 SYDVKM. CDR3 length: 16 amino acids. V lost 1 base and J 2 bases, leaving 12 bases between the germline ends.

This rearrangement joins TRBV6-5 to TRBJ2-7; 8 nucleotides match TRBD2. CDR1 MNHEY and CDR2 SVGAGI come from the germline V gene. Trimming took 2 bases from V and 6 from J; bases not matched to a gene: 9. There are 15 residues in the CDR3. The CDR3 nucleotides are TGTGCCAGCAGTTACACGAGGAGCGGGAGATCCGAGCAGTACTTC. It specifies CASSYTRSGRSEQYF.

The rearrangement joins TRBV5-6 to TRBJ1-2; tentative D call: TRBD1 (6 bases). This CDR3 has 14 residues. The V and J ends lost 0 bases and 4 bases respectively, with 10 bases between them. Germline values: CDR1 SGHDT, CDR2 YYEEEE. The DNA for the CDR3 is TGTGCCAGCAGCTTGGAAGGGACATCCTATGGCTACACCTTC. This codes for CASSLEGTSYGYTF.

The V gene is TRBV2, the J gene TRBJ2-5, with unresolved D. Germline values: CDR1 SNHLY, CDR2 FYNNEI. Deletions cut 11 bases from V and 1 base from J, with 20 bases between. CDR3 length: 15 residues. This CDR3 is CAGKDNSRPQETQYF. The DNA for the CDR3 is TGTGCCGGCAAAGACAACTCCCGACCCCAAGAGACCCAGTACTTC.

The chain employs TRBV29-1 and TRBJ1-6, with unresolved D. Germline V lookup: CDR1 SQVTM, CDR2 ANQGSEA. The CDR3 is 14 amino acids. Trimming cost V 4 bases and J 9 bases, with 16 bases left between them. CDR3 sequence: CSVVEGGRGSPLHF. Here the CDR3 DNA reads TGCAGCGTTGTTGAGGGAGGACGGGGTTCACCCCTCCACTTT.